This TCR beta chain was observed in a study of T cell responses to AZD1222 COVID-19 vaccine. Study conclusions and caveats: Scientists sampled the repertoires only once the peak T cell response had passed. Recipients of AZD1222 seropositive at baseline numbered only 6 or 7.

Concerning this clone itself: The antigen remains unidentified.

Using immunoSEQ multiplex PCR, the repertoire was profiled, and TCRdb retains in-frame clones only, with some absent. The data show roughly 70,000 clones, roughly 91% seen once. Germline V lookup: CDR1 SGHTS, CDR2 YDEGEE. V was pared by 2 bases and J by 5 bases, with 5 bases between. The CDR3 loop spans 12 amino acids. The TCR originated in an adult who received the MenACWY meningococcal vaccine as a control. The V call is TRBV5-8, the J call TRBJ1-5; D unclear. The material sequenced was peripheral blood, taken 28 days after the second dose of the MenACWY control vaccine. Here the CDR3 DNA reads TGTGCCAGCAGCTTACGGGATCAGCCCCAGCATTTT. Translating gives CASSLRDQPQHF.